This T cell receptor (beta chain) was recovered during a study of blood T cell repertoires in COVID-19. The overall study: Sites across the United States, Italy and Spain contributed samples from acute and convalescent COVID-19. PBMCs, B-cell-depleted T cells, or T cells were the source of the cDNA or gDNA that made up the material.

Measured with immunoSEQ multiplex PCR; TCRdb has only the in-frame clones, and not every one. The sample contains roughly 700,000 clones, 75% to 90% of which appear only once. V was cut by 5 bases and J by 8 bases, with 18 bases left in between. The CDR3 loop spans 14 amino acids. Germline V gene lookup returns CDR1 MGHRA and CDR2 YSYEKL. This TCR was recovered from a woman in her late teens or twenties with acute or convalescent COVID-19. This chain joins TRBV4-1 and TRBJ1-2; the D gene is possibly TRBD1 (6 bases). The sequencing input was peripheral blood. This chain's CDR3 is CASSKGGLGAGYTF. In nucleotides, the CDR3 is TGCGCCAGCAGCAAAGGGGGACTCGGTGCAGGCTACACCTTC.